This TCR beta chain was observed in a study of identical twins. Study-wide results and caveats: Modelling underestimated the level of out-of-frame TCR alpha sharing observed in monozygotic twins.

The germline gives CDR1 SGHVS, CDR2 FNYEAQ. CDR3 length equals 15 residues. With 4 bases clipped from V and 3 bases from J, the junction kept 4 bases outside the gene matches. TCRdb reanalysed the 5' RACE reads using MiXCR and keeps one entry per CDR3 protein. Of roughly 770,000 distinct CDR3 sequences listed, 15% to 20% are singletons. As regards this clonotype: The antigen is undetermined.

This sample was shared with a second study, whose subject was T cells expressing NK-cell markers. Per that study: An anti-gamma-delta TCR antibody restricted sorting to alpha-beta TCR T cells in several experiments.

The source is a woman under 30 in good health. The rearrangement links TRBV7-6 to TRBJ2-2; 8 bases agree with TRBD2. The sequenced sample was PBMCs. CDR3 sequence: CASSWTSPYTGELFF. CDR3 DNA sequence: TGTGCCAGCAGCTGGACTAGCCCCTACACCGGGGAGCTGTTTTTT. Looking up the rest from reference TRBV7-6 and TRBJ2-2 gives the full variable domain: GAGVSQSPRYKVTKRGQDVALRCDPISGHVSLYWYRQALGQGPEFLTYFNYEAQQDKSGLPNDRFSAERPEGSISTLTIQRTEQRDSAMYRCASSWTSPYTGELFFGEGSRLTVL.